Following are 27 T cell receptor beta chains from one sample sequenced in a study of T cells in Graves' hyperthyroidism and ophthalmopathy. Amplification targeted TCR beta CDR3 regions from RNA transcripts. A first-round RT-PCR of the TCR CDR3 used the HTBI primer set. TCRdb called the multiplex PCR reads again in MiXCR, with one record for every CDR3 protein. The sample carries roughly 380,000 distinct CDR3 sequences, around an eighth recorded once. Sequencing was performed on blood. These receptors all stem from a man aged 30 to 45 with Graves' hyperthyroidism that later progressed to Graves' ophthalmopathy.

There are a few counts of this clonotype. The rearrangement joins TRBV28 to TRBJ2-2; D not certain. V was trimmed by 6 bases and J by 6 bases, leaving 14 bases between them. Germline values: CDR1 MDHEN, CDR2 SYDVKM. This CDR3 is 14 amino acids long. The CDR3 DNA sequence: TGTGCCAGCAGCCCCGTCCGTCGGCCCGGGGAGCTGTTTTTT. Its translation: CASSPVRRPGELFF.

This clonotype showed up many times. This chain links TRBV30 with TRBJ1-1, with 8 bases identical to TRBD1. Trimming removed 2 bases from V and 7 bases from J; junction bases left unmatched: 3. The germline V gene has CDR1 GTSNPN and CDR2 SVGIG (reference sequence). The CDR3 covers 12 residues. CDR3 in amino acids: CAWSPQGGEAFF. Here the CDR3 DNA reads TGTGCCTGGAGTCCACAGGGGGGTGAAGCTTTCTTT.

This clonotype was found many times. The chain joins TRBV2 to TRBJ1-6; weak D call: TRBD1 (5 bases). Trimming took off 2 bases at V and 9 bases at J, with 11 bases between the two ends. This CDR3 spans 14 amino acids. The germline gives CDR1 SNHLY, CDR2 FYNNEI. The CDR3 DNA sequence: TGTGCCAGCAGTGAATGGCAGGGTCGTTCACCCCTCCACTTT. Translating gives CASSEWQGRSPLHF. The variable domain in full, with the rest retrieved from reference TRBV2 and TRBJ1-6, is EPEVTQTPSHQVTQMGQEVILRCVPISNHLYFYWYRQILGQKVEFLVSFYNNEISEKSEIFDDQFSVERPDGSNFTLKIRSTKLEDSAMYFCASSEWQGRSPLHFGNGTRLTVT.

This clonotype appeared many times. The chain links TRBV7-6 to TRBJ2-7; 9 nucleotides line up with TRBD2. The V gene's germline CDR1 is SGHVS and CDR2 FNYEAQ. The CDR3 has 14 residues. With 5 bases clipped from V and 3 bases from J, the junction kept 5 bases outside the gene matches. CDR3 nucleotide sequence: TGTGCCAGCAGCAGGAGAGCGGGGGGCTACGAGCAGTACTTC. Protein: CASSRRAGGYEQYF.

This clonotype turned up a few times. The chain links TRBV4-1 to TRBJ2-5; TRBD1 matches 9 bases. The CDR3 length is 16 residues. Germline V lookup: CDR1 MGHRA, CDR2 YSYEKL. J was trimmed by 4 bases and V by 1 base; bases with no gene match: 7. The CDR3 loop is CASSQVETGGRETQYF. In nucleotides, the CDR3 is TGCGCCAGCAGCCAAGTAGAAACAGGGGGCAGAGAGACCCAGTACTTC.

This clonotype was observed many times. The rearrangement links TRBV7-2 to TRBJ2-1, with a possible D match to TRBD2 (7 bases). The CDR3 consists of 17 residues. The germline V gene encodes CDR1 SGHTA and CDR2 FQGNSA. With 5 bases removed from V and 1 base from J, the gap between germline ends came to 18 bases. The CDR3 DNA sequence: TGTGCCAGCAGCAGGAGGGGGGGAGGTGGTTCCTACAATGAGCAGTTCTTC. This translates into CASSRRGGGGSYNEQFF. Filled out from reference TRBV7-2 and TRBJ2-1, the complete variable domain reads GAGVSQSPSNKVTEKGKDVELRCDPISGHTALYWYRQSLGQGLEFLIYFQGNSAPDKSGLPSDRFSAERTGGSVSTLTIQRTQQEDSAVYLCASSRRGGGGSYNEQFFGPGTRLTVL.

This clonotype was observed at least ten times. V usage is TRBV11-2 and J usage is TRBJ1-6, with D uncertain. The V gene lost 5 bases and the J gene lost 5 bases, with 13 bases spanning the gap. CDR3 length equals 15 residues. From germline, CDR1 is SGHAT and CDR2 FQNNGV. The CDR3 sequence is CASSRGRANNSPLHF. The CDR3 DNA sequence: TGTGCCAGCAGCAGAGGGAGGGCAAATAATTCACCCCTCCACTTT.

V gene TRBV5-1 combines with J gene TRBJ1-1; no clear D gene. V was pared by 6 bases and J by 1 base, with 10 bases between. The CDR3 extends over 13 amino acids. Germline CDR1 SGHRS, CDR2 YFSETQ. CDR3 coding DNA: TGCGCCAGCACCGATGACAAGAACACTGAAGCTTTCTTT. Amino acids: CASTDDKNTEAFF. The complete variable domain, with remaining parts taken from reference TRBV5-1 and TRBJ1-1, reads KAGVTQTPRYLIKTRGQQVTLSCSPISGHRSVSWYQQTPGQGLQFLFEYFSETQRNKGNFPGRFSGRQFSNSRSEMNVSTLELGDSALYLCASTDDKNTEAFFGQGTRLTVV.

This clonotype was counted many times. This chain joins TRBV12-3 or TRBV12-4 and TRBJ1-3, with D uncertain. The germline V and J ends were trimmed by 6 bases and 8 bases, with 14 bases remaining between them. The CDR3 extends over 13 amino acids. The CDR3 DNA reads TGTGCCAGCAGCCCGGGAATACTATACACCATATATTTT. This gives the protein CASSPGILYTIYF.

The rearrangement links TRBV20-1 to TRBJ2-2, with D perhaps matching TRBD1 or TRBD2 (5 bases each). V lost 6 bases to trimming and J lost 8 bases, with 16 bases between them. The CDR3 is 13 amino acids. The germline gives CDR1 DFQATT, CDR2 SNEGSKA (reference sequence). CDR3 sequence reads: CSASNPGRGELFF. The CDR3 nucleotides read TGCAGTGCCTCTAACCCGGGGCGGGGGGAGCTGTTTTTT.

The gene calls are TRBV18 and TRBJ1-2; possibly TRBD1 for D (5 bases). Germline lookup yields CDR1 KGHSH and CDR2 LQKENI. The CDR3 length is 15 residues. The germline V and J ends were trimmed by 2 bases and 5 bases, with 15 bases remaining between them. The CDR3 loop is CASSPKFGTDYGYTF. CDR3 coding DNA: TGTGCCAGCTCACCAAAGTTCGGGACGGATTATGGCTACACCTTC.

This clonotype was recorded many times. This sequence joins TRBV12-3 or TRBV12-4 and TRBJ1-1; no definite D call. Trimming removed 3 bases from V and 2 bases from J, with 10 bases in between. The CDR3 sequence is 14 residues long. In nucleotides, the CDR3 is TGTGCCAGCAGTTTTTTGGGGTCTAACACTGAAGCTTTCTTT. Encoded protein: CASSFLGSNTEAFF.

The genes are TRBV7-6 and TRBJ2-7; unclear D gene. This CDR3 has 14 residues. The germline V gene encodes CDR1 SGHVS and CDR2 FNYEAQ. V lost 2 bases and J lost 0, with 8 bases in between. CDR3 sequence reads: CASSLRSRSYEQYF. CDR3 DNA sequence: TGTGCCAGCAGCTTAAGGTCCCGCTCCTACGAGCAGTACTTC.

This clonotype came up a few times. The chain carries TRBV28 and TRBJ2-4, with D perhaps TRBD1 or TRBD2 (6 bases each). The CDR3 is made up of 16 amino acids. Germline-derived CDR1 and CDR2 are MDHEN and SYDVKM. With 7 bases removed from V and 5 bases from J, the gap between germline ends came to 21 bases. The CDR3 bases are TGTGCCAGCACCCAGGGGAGCTATAGGGGGGAAAACATTCAGTACTTC. Its protein product is CASTQGSYRGENIQYF.

Only a few counts were recorded for this clonotype. This chain links TRBV3-1 with TRBJ2-3; no clear D gene. Trimming left V 0 bases short and J 4 bases short, with 8 bases between. Germline CDR1 is LGHDT and CDR2 is YNNKEL (reference sequence). CDR3 size: 14 residues. The CDR3 reads CASSQEGIADTQYF. CDR3 in DNA: TGTGCCAGCAGCCAAGAGGGGATCGCAGATACGCAGTATTTT.

CDR3 nucleotides: TGTGCCAGCAGTAATCGACCCCACTATGGCTACACCTTC. Residues: CASSNRPHYGYTF. V gene TRBV27 combines with J gene TRBJ1-2; D remains unclear. The CDR3 extends over 13 amino acids. Germline values: CDR1 MNHEY, CDR2 SMNVEV (reference sequence). Trimming pared 5 bases from V and 3 bases from J, leaving 10 bases between.

This chain joins TRBV19 and TRBJ1-5; a possible D gene is TRBD1 (5 bases). This CDR3 comprises 15 residues. Germline assignment: CDR1 LNHDA and CDR2 SQIVND (reference sequence). V lost 3 bases and J lost 3, with 12 bases in between. CDR3 loop: CASSIIREINQPQHF. CDR3 nucleotide sequence: TGTGCCAGTAGTATTATCAGGGAAATCAATCAGCCCCAGCATTTT.

V gene TRBV7-2 combines with J gene TRBJ2-2; the D gene is possibly TRBD1 (5 bases). V was shortened by 1 base and J by 1 base, with 13 bases between the two germline ends. From germline, CDR1 is SGHTA and CDR2 FQGNSA. The CDR3 has 17 residues. The CDR3 coding sequence is TGTGCCAGCAGCTTAGTCAGGGATAGGGGGAACACCGGGGAGCTGTTTTTT. This translates into CASSLVRDRGNTGELFF.

This clonotype was seen only a few times. This chain connects TRBV6-2 or TRBV6-3 to TRBJ1-3; D gene unclear. Germline CDR1 MNHEY, CDR2 SVGEGT. This CDR3 comprises 15 residues. Between the trimmed V and J ends, which lost 2 bases and 2 bases, there was a span of 10 bases. CDR3 amino acids: CASSYPGIAGNTIYF. In nucleotides, the CDR3 is TGTGCCAGCAGTTACCCCGGGATCGCTGGAAACACCATATATTTT.

This chain links TRBV7-3 with TRBJ1-4; no clear D gene. V dropped 3 bases and J dropped 0 bases, with 11 bases sitting between them. The CDR3 has 16 residues. The germline V gene encodes CDR1 SGHTA and CDR2 FQGTGA. CDR3 sequence reads: CASSLEQTATNEKLFF. In DNA, the CDR3 is TGTGCCAGCAGCTTGGAACAGACTGCAACTAATGAAAAACTGTTTTTT.

The table lists this clonotype with many counts. This chain connects TRBV7-9 to TRBJ1-5; D ambiguous. Germline CDR1 is SEHNR and CDR2 is FQNEAQ (reference sequence). This CDR3 has 13 residues. V dropped 4 bases and J dropped 5 bases, with 9 bases sitting between them. The CDR3 reads CASSSGVDQPQHF. In DNA form, the CDR3 reads TGTGCCAGCAGCTCTGGAGTGGATCAGCCCCAGCATTTT.

About this clonotype itself: With a much larger clone just one base away, this may be a read error. The V call is TRBV7-2, the J call TRBJ2-7, with 9 bases matching TRBD1. The CDR3 has 16 amino acids. The germline V gene has CDR1 SGHTA and CDR2 FQGNSA. CDR3 sequence (DNA): TGTGCCAGCAGCTCCCCGACAGGGGGGATCTCCTACGGGCAGTACTTC. It encodes CASSSPTGGISYGQYF.

This clonotype has ten or more counts. This chain connects TRBV19 to TRBJ1-5, with 9 bases fitting TRBD1. The trim removed 3 bases at V and 4 bases at J, leaving 4 bases unmatched. CDR1 and CDR2 (germline): LNHDA, SQIVND (reference sequence). The CDR3 sequence is 15 residues long. The CDR3 nucleotides read TGTGCCAGTAGTATCACAGGGGGCAGGAATCAGCCCCAGCATTTT. Protein: CASSITGGRNQPQHF.

The chain uses TRBV7-8 and TRBJ2-2; TRBD2 matches at 8 bases. From germline, CDR1 is SGHVS and CDR2 FQNEAQ. This CDR3 region has 17 residues. V shed 2 bases and J 2 bases; nucleotides not matched to a gene: 7. This CDR3 reads CASSLFPSGGNTGELFF. CDR3 coding DNA: TGTGCCAGCAGCTTATTCCCCAGCGGGGGCAACACCGGGGAGCTGTTTTTT.

The sample holds many counts of this clonotype. The chain joins TRBV7-8 to TRBJ2-7; no firm D call. The length of the CDR3 is 16 residues. Trimming stripped 5 bases from V and 7 bases from J, with 24 bases between. Germline V gene sequence: CDR1 SGHVS, CDR2 FQNEAQ. The CDR3 sequence is CASSDVRFQLLREQYF. The DNA of the CDR3 is TGTGCCAGCAGCGATGTGAGATTCCAACTACTACGGGAGCAGTACTTC.

In its sample, this clonotype was seen many times. This chain uses TRBV28 with TRBJ1-4, with D unclear. Deletions cut 2 bases from V and 7 bases from J, with 17 bases between. CDR3 length: 16 residues. Looked up from germline, CDR1 is MDHEN and CDR2 is SYDVKM. The CDR3 loop is CASSLGREELLEKLFF. Written as DNA, the CDR3 is TGTGCCAGCAGTTTAGGGAGGGAGGAGTTACTTGAAAAACTGTTTTTT.

V and J are TRBV24-1 and TRBJ1-5; no reliable D call. The V end was cut by 9 bases, the J end by 5 bases, with 13 bases between. The CDR3 is 13 residues long. The V gene's germline CDR1 is KGHDR and CDR2 SFDVKD. CDR3 sequence reads: CATQPREYQPQHF. In DNA form, the CDR3 reads TGTGCCACCCAACCCCGGGAATATCAGCCCCAGCATTTT.